This TCR beta chain was profiled in a study of regulatory T cells in long-lasting Graves disease. Broader study findings: Persistent patients shared some 2,500 public clonotypes among themselves. Newly diagnosed patients shared fewer, at under 1,000.

Time point meaning: newly diagnosed GD, antithyroid drugs for less than 3 months. Scientists built the TCR library using RNA that was extracted from PBMCs. The sample holds a few counts of this clonotype. The antigen is unknown. This CDR3 spans 15 amino acids. CDR1 and CDR2 (germline): SGHRS, YFSETQ. V was cut by 1 base and J by 1 base, with 9 bases left in between. With iRepertoire HTBI primers and Arm-PCR of CDR3 regions, TCR beta libraries were built. MiXCR, run by TCRdb on the multiplex PCR reads, gives a single entry per CDR3 protein. The sample shows 400,000 to 550,000 distinct CDR3 sequences, 16% of them seen only once. These data were likewise used in another study, on T cells in Graves' hyperthyroidism and ophthalmopathy.

The rearrangement uses TRBV5-1 and TRBJ1-3, with D hard to call. This material consisted of peripheral blood mononuclear cells (PBMCs), taken at new diagnosis, from a patient treated with antithyroid drugs. This receptor was identified in a woman in her late teens or twenties with Graves disease. The CDR3 region is CASSLSPQSGNTIYF. The CDR3, as DNA: TGCGCCAGCAGCTTGTCCCCACAGTCTGGAAACACCATATATTTT.